The rows below give T cell receptor beta chains drawn from one sample of a study of breast tumors, draining lymph nodes, adjacent tissues. TCRdb passed the multiplex PCR reads through MiXCR, listing each CDR3 protein once. The table lists about 20,000 distinct CDR3 sequences, roughly 45% of them singletons, with around 8% in the top ten. Specimen: breast tumor tissue. The receptors derive from a female donor with breast cancer. Some clones in this sample may be carry-over from other donors' samples. Each CDR3 is given with its conserved first and last residue. Fields, in order: D gene, J gene, V gene, clone size, CDR3 DNA, CDR3 protein. A D gene is named only where the DNA matches it firmly. Rows give clone size only sometimes, using once, few, many, or a class for an expanded clone.

>-|TRBJ2-3|TRBV12-3/TRBV12-4|medium-sized
TGTGCCAGCAGTCCTAGCGCGGGCACAGATACGCAGTATTTT
CASSPSAGTDTQYF
>-|TRBJ1-4|TRBV20-1|-
TGCAGTGCTCTTGGGGCGACTAATGAAAAACTGTTTTTT
CSALGATNEKLFF
>TRBD1|TRBJ2-1|TRBV7-2|-
TGTGCCAGCAGCCTCCGGGACAGGGGGGGGGATGAGCAGTTCTTC
CASSLRDRGGDEQFF
>TRBD2|TRBJ2-2|TRBV20-1|many
TGCAGTGCTAGAGCTCGGCCGGAGCGGGACTACGGGGAGCTGTTTTTT
CSARARPERDYGELFF
>-|TRBJ2-7|TRBV4-1|-
TGCGCCAGCAGCCAAGTTAGCGCTAGCTCCTACGAGCAGTACTTC
CASSQVSASSYEQYF
>TRBD1|TRBJ2-2|TRBV2|-
TGTGCCAGCAGTCAGGACAGGGGCACCGGGGAGCTGTTTTTT
CASSQDRGTGELFF
>-|TRBJ1-3|TRBV6-1|many
TGTGCCAGCAGTGACAGCAAGTCAAGGCTCGGAAGAAACACCATATATTTT
CASSDSKSRLGRNTIYF
>-|TRBJ1-4|TRBV20-1|-
TGCAGTGCTAGAGCCGCCCTAGATGAAAAACTGTTTTTT
CSARAALDEKLFF
>TRBD1|TRBJ1-1|TRBV7-9|many
TGTGCCAGCAGCGGACAGGGAAAGAACACTGAAGCTTTCTTT
CASSGQGKNTEAFF
>TRBD2|TRBJ2-1|TRBV19|-
TGCGCCAGTAGTATAGAAGCTAGCGGAATCGAGCAGTTCTTC
CASSIEASGIEQFF
>-|TRBJ2-1|TRBV7-7|-
TGTACTAGCAGCTTAGGGCAGGATAATGAGCAGTTCTTC
CTSSLGQDNEQFF
>-|TRBJ2-1|TRBV29-1|medium-sized
TGCAGCGTTGTTGGTACCCCAATATACAATGAGCAGTTCTTC
CSVVGTPIYNEQFF
>TRBD2|TRBJ2-2|TRBV6-2/TRBV6-3|many
TGTGCCAGCAGCTGGACTAGCGGGCCGCCCGGGGAGCTGTTTTTT
CASSWTSGPPGELFF
>-|TRBJ1-2|TRBV7-3|-
TGTGCCAGCAGCCTCTGGGACGACTATGGCTACACCTTC
CASSLWDDYGYTF
>-|TRBJ2-7|TRBV4-2|-
TGTGCCAGCAGCCAAGAGCCTAACATAGATACGCAGTACTTC
CASSQEPNIDTQYF
>-|TRBJ2-1|TRBV3-1|-
TGTGCCAGCAGCCCACTGAGGGTATTCAATGAGCAGTTCTTC
CASSPLRVFNEQFF
>TRBD2|TRBJ2-2|TRBV5-1|-
TGCGCCAGCAGCTTGAGCCTAGCGGACACCGGGGAGCTGTTTTTT
CASSLSLADTGELFF
>-|TRBJ2-4|TRBV7-2|many
TGTGCCAGCAGCTTAGCCAAAAACATTCAGTACTTC
CASSLAKNIQYF
>TRBD1|TRBJ2-1|TRBV27|many
TGTGCCAGCAGGCCCAGCCCCGGACAGGCCCCGAATGAGCAGTTCTTC
CASRPSPGQAPNEQFF
>-|TRBJ1-5|TRBV18|many
TGTGCCAGCTCACCAATACTGGACCAGCCCCAGCATTTT
CASSPILDQPQHF
>TRBD2|TRBJ2-2|TRBV19|-
TGTGCCAGTAGTCGGGGGGCACTAGCGGGCGTGAATACCGGGGAGCTGTTTTTT
CASSRGALAGVNTGELFF
>TRBD1|TRBJ2-5|TRBV20-1|few
TGCAGTGCTAGAGATGGGACAGTCAATCAGCCCCAGTACTTC
CSARDGTVNQPQYF
>TRBD2|TRBJ2-7|TRBV7-2|-
TGTGCCAGCAGCTTAGAGGCTAGCGGGAGGGCCAACGAGCAGTACTTC
CASSLEASGRANEQYF
>-|TRBJ2-4|TRBV28|-
TGTGCCAGCAGCCAAACGGTAGGGGCCAAAAACATTCAGTACTTC
CASSQTVGAKNIQYF
>TRBD1|TRBJ2-7|TRBV20-1|many
TGCAGTGGCCCAGGGACAGGGGGTACCTACGAGCAGTACTTC
CSGPGTGGTYEQYF
>-|TRBJ2-7|TRBV5-6|medium-sized
TGTGCCAGCAGCTTGTTAGGGGAGCAGTACTTC
CASSLLGEQYF
>TRBD2|TRBJ2-2|TRBV27|many
TGTGCCAGCAGTTCGGCGGGGGCGAACACCGGGGAGCTGTTTTTT
CASSSAGANTGELFF
>-|TRBJ2-3|TRBV2|-
TGTGCCAGCAGCCGGGACAACACAGATACGCAGTATTTT
CASSRDNTDTQYF
>-|TRBJ2-7|TRBV7-2|-
TGTGCCAGCAGCTTAGGATGGTACGAGCAGTACTTC
CASSLGWYEQYF
>-|TRBJ2-1|TRBV27|-
TGTGCCAGCAGTCCCCCCCCGATCAATGAGCAGTTCTTC
CASSPPPINEQFF
>-|TRBJ1-5|TRBV4-1|-
TGCGCCAGCAGCCAAGTTGATAGCAATCAGCCCCAGCATTTT
CASSQVDSNQPQHF
>-|TRBJ2-3|TRBV19|many
TGTGCCAGTAGCGAGGTTACAGATACGCAGTATTTT
CASSEVTDTQYF
>TRBD2|TRBJ2-1|TRBV5-5|once
TGTGCCAGCAGCATCAGACTAGCGGGAGGGCACCCCAATGAGCAGTTCTTC
CASSIRLAGGHPNEQFF
>-|TRBJ2-3|TRBV5-1|-
TGCGCCAGCAGCTTAGAGGAAATCACAGATACGCAGTATTTT
CASSLEEITDTQYF
>-|TRBJ2-3|TRBV6-5|many
TGTGCCAGCGGGACGGGCAGCACAGATACGCAGTATTTT
CASGTGSTDTQYF
>-|TRBJ2-7|TRBV20-1|-
TGCAGTGCTCTGGGGGCCAGGGGAATCTACGAGCAGTACTTC
CSALGARGIYEQYF
>TRBD2|TRBJ2-3|TRBV12-3/TRBV12-4|-
TGTGCCAGCAGTTTAGACCGACTAGCGGGAGGATGGGATACGCAGTATTTT
CASSLDRLAGGWDTQYF
>-|TRBJ2-1|TRBV7-9|many
TGTGCCAGCACCTTACGGAACAATGAGCAGTTCTTC
CASTLRNNEQFF
>-|TRBJ2-7|TRBV9|-
TGTGCCAGCAGCGGGGGGAGCGAGCAGTACTTC
CASSGGSEQYF
>TRBD2|TRBJ2-1|TRBV20-1|-
TGCAGTGCTAGGACTAGCGGGGCATACAATGAGCAGTTCTTC
CSARTSGAYNEQFF
>TRBD1|TRBJ2-3|TRBV6-5|-
TGTGCCAGCAGTCCCTCCGGCGCCACCGGGACAGGGGGCACAGATACGCAGTATTTT
CASSPSGATGTGGTDTQYF
>TRBD1|TRBJ1-2|TRBV18|many
TGTGCCAGCTACGGACAGGGGGATGGCTACACCTTC
CASYGQGDGYTF
>TRBD1|TRBJ2-1|TRBV29-1|-
TGCAGCAGTCTCTTCGGGACAGTATACAATGAGCAGTTCTTC
CSSLFGTVYNEQFF
>-|TRBJ2-7|TRBV28|many
TGTGCCAGTACAATCTCCATGATCTACGAGCAGTACTTC
CASTISMIYEQYF
>-|TRBJ2-2|TRBV7-2|-
TGTGCCAGCAGCTTAGTGGGGAACACCGGGGAGCTGTTTTTT
CASSLVGNTGELFF
>-|TRBJ1-2|TRBV20-1|-
TGCAGTGCGTCGGGACACTCCACCGACAAGCAGTACTATGGCTACACCTTC
CSASGHSTDKQYYGYTF
>TRBD1|TRBJ1-1|TRBV19|-
TGTGCCAGTAGGTCCCCCACGACAGGGGTGTTCACTGAAGCTTTCTTT
CASRSPTTGVFTEAFF
>-|TRBJ2-7|TRBV3-1|many
TGTGCCAGCAGCCAAGGGCCCCAGAGCTCCTACGAGCAGTACTTC
CASSQGPQSSYEQYF
>-|TRBJ1-1|TRBV5-1|many
TGCGCCAGCAGCGCCGGATTGAACACTGAAGCTTTCTTT
CASSAGLNTEAFF
>TRBD2|TRBJ2-7|TRBV7-2|-
TGTGCCAGCAGCTTAGAGGCTAGCGGGATCTACGAGCAGTACTTC
CASSLEASGIYEQYF